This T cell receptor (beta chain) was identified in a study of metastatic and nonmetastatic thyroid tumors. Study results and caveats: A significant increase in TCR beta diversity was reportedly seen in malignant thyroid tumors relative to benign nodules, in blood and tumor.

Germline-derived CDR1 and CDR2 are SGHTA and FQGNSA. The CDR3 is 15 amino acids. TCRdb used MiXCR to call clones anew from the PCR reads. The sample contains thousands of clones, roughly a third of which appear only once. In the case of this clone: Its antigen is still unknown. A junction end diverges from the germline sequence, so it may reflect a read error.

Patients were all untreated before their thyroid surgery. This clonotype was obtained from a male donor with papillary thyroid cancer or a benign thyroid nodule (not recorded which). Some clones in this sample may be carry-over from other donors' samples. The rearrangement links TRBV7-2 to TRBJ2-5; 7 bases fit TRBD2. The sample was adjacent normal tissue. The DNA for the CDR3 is TGCGCCAGCAGCTTAGGGTTGGCGGGAGAAGAGACCCAGTACTTC. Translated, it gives CASSLGLAGEETQYF. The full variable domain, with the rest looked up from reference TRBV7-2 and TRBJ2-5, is GAGVSQSPSNKVTEKGKDVELRCDPISGHTALYWYRQSLGQGLEFLIYFQGNSAPDKSGLPSDRFSAERTGGSVSTLTIQRTQQEDSAVYLCASSLGLAGEETQYFGPGTRLLVL.